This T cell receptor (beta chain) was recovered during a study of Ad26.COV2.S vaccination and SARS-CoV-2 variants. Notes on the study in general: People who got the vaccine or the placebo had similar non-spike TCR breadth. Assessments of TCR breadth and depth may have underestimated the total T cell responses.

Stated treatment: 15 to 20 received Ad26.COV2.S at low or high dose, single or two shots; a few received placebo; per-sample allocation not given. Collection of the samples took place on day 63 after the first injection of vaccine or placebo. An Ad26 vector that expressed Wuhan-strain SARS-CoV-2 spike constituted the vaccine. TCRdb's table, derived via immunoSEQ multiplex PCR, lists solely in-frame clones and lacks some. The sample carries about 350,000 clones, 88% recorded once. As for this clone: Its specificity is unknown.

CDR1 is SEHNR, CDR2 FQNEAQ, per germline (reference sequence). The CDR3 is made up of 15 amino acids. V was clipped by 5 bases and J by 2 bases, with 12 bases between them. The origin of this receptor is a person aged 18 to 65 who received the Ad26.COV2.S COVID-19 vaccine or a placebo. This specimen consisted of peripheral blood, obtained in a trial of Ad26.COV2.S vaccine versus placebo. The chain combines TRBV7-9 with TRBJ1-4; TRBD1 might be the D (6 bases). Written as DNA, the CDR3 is TGTGCCAGCAGCCCTACAGGGCGCACTAATGAAAAACTGTTTTTT. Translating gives CASSPTGRTNEKLFF.